The 16 T cell receptor beta chains given below trace back to one sample, sequenced in a study of blood T cell repertoires in COVID-19. Sequencing was performed with immunoSEQ multiplex PCR; in TCRdb, only in-frame clones are kept and a portion is missing. The profile shows about 110,000 clones, 82% of them singletons. The sequencing input was peripheral blood. The receptors shown here come from a man in his 70s with acute or convalescent COVID-19.

This chain links TRBV5-1 with TRBJ2-3; D may be TRBD2 (5 bases). Germline V gene lookup returns CDR1 SGHRS and CDR2 YFSETQ. V gave up 0 bases and J gave up 2 bases, with 13 bases separating them. CDR3 size: 16 residues. In nucleotides, the CDR3 is TGCGCCAGCAGCTTGGGGGCTAGCATACCCACAGATACGCAGTATTTT. Translation gives CASSLGASIPTDTQYF.

The chain links TRBV10-3 to TRBJ1-1; D remains unclear. CDR3 size: 13 residues. Germline values: CDR1 ENHRY, CDR2 SYGVKD. V gave up 2 bases and J gave up 3 bases, with 7 bases separating them. The CDR3: CAISETGYTEAFF. CDR3 DNA: TGTGCCATCAGTGAGACCGGGTACACTGAAGCTTTCTTT.

This rearrangement joins TRBV5-1 to TRBJ2-2, with TRBD1 matching over 7 bases. Germline lookup yields CDR1 SGHRS and CDR2 YFSETQ. This CDR3 has 15 residues. With V trimmed by 4 bases and J by 1 base, 4 bases remained unmatched. DNA for the CDR3: TGCGCCAGCAGCATAGGGACAGAGAACACCGGGGAGCTGTTTTTT. This encodes CASSIGTENTGELFF.

This clone came up once. DNA of the CDR3: TGTGCCAGCAGTCCCCGACCGGGCTCTGGAAACACCATATATTTT. Its translation: CASSPRPGSGNTIYF. The chain couples TRBV6-5 to TRBJ1-3; no reliable D call. Deletions cut 5 bases from V and 0 bases from J, with 11 bases between. This CDR3 is built from 15 residues. CDR1 MNHEY and CDR2 SVGAGI come from the germline V gene.

Details on this clone: At one end, the junction sequence differs from germline, possibly due to a read error. The CDR3 nucleotides are TGTGCCAGCAGCTTATCGACGCGGGTACAAGAGACCCAGTACTTC. Translated, it gives CASSLSTRVQETQYF. The V call is TRBV27, the J call TRBJ2-5; weak D call: TRBD2 (5 bases). Germline V CDR1 and CDR2: MNHEY, SMNVEV (reference sequence). The length of the CDR3 is 15 residues.

The chain carries TRBV7-9 and TRBJ1-2; D remains ambiguous. With 1 base removed from V and 4 bases from J, the gap between germline ends came to 7 bases. The CDR3 extends over 13 amino acids. Per germline, CDR1 SEHNR and CDR2 FQNEAQ (reference sequence). The DNA of the CDR3 is TGTGCCAGCAGCTTAGGGGCGGGCTATGGCTACACCTTC. As protein: CASSLGAGYGYTF.

The chain carries TRBV6-5 and TRBJ2-3; possible D gene TRBD1, 6 bases. This CDR3 is built from 15 residues. Trimming removed 5 bases at V and 2 bases at J, with 14 bases between. Germline V gene lookup returns CDR1 MNHEY and CDR2 SVGAGI. The DNA of the CDR3 is TGTGCCAGCAGTCTCACAGGGAGCCTCACAGATACGCAGTATTTT. It translates to CASSLTGSLTDTQYF.

The gene calls are TRBV18 and TRBJ1-6, with D unclear. Trimming pared 5 bases from V and 5 bases from J, leaving 7 bases between. The CDR3 is 13 amino acids. Germline values: CDR1 KGHSH, CDR2 LQKENI. The CDR3 nucleotides are TGTGCCAGCTCATTACAGAATAATTCACCCCTCCACTTT. Residues: CASSLQNNSPLHF.

This clone has only one observation. The rearrangement uses TRBV19 and TRBJ2-5; 7 positions match TRBD2. This CDR3 has 14 residues. Trimming took 5 bases from V and 0 from J; bases not matched to a gene: 3. CDR1 is LNHDA, CDR2 SQIVND, per germline (reference sequence). CDR3 DNA sequence: TGTGCCAGTAGTTGGGGGGGGTACCAAGAGACCCAGTACTTC. Its protein is CASSWGGYQETQYF.

This clone was found a few times. The rearrangement uses TRBV28 and TRBJ2-7; tentative D call: TRBD2 (5 bases). Germline V gene lookup returns CDR1 MDHEN and CDR2 SYDVKM. V shed 6 bases and J shed 3 bases, with 15 bases lying between them. CDR3 length: 14 residues. CDR3 protein: CASSEVGSVYEQYF. As DNA, the CDR3 is TGTGCCAGCAGCGAAGTTGGTAGCGTCTACGAGCAGTACTTC.

This clone was observed a few times. The J gene is TRBJ2-1, the V gene TRBV20-1; the match to TRBD1 covers 7 bases. Germline trimming cut 5 bases from V and 12 bases from J; bases unmatched to any gene: 4. The CDR3 runs to 10 residues. Germline V gives CDR1 DFQATT, CDR2 SNEGSKA (reference sequence). This CDR3 reads CSAEGTAQFF. CDR3 coding DNA: TGCAGTGCTGAAGGGACAGCGCAGTTCTTC.

J is TRBJ2-2 and V is TRBV24-1, with D maybe TRBD2 (5 bases). The CDR3 is made up of 18 amino acids. Germline V gene lookup returns CDR1 KGHDR and CDR2 SFDVKD. V shed 0 bases and J shed 1 base, with 14 bases lying between them. CDR3 DNA: TGTGCCACCAGTGATTTGCAGCACGGGATGGGGAACACCGGGGAGCTGTTTTTT. Its protein is CATSDLQHGMGNTGELFF.

The chain couples TRBV5-8 to TRBJ1-1; 7 bases are a match to TRBD1. The junction had 4 bases not matched to a gene; V was cut back by 5 bases and J by 0 bases. Germline-derived CDR1 and CDR2 are SGHTS and YDEGEE. This CDR3 comprises 14 residues. As DNA, the CDR3 is TGTGCCAGCAGGGGCAGGGGGGTGAACACTGAAGCTTTCTTT. This sequence encodes CASRGRGVNTEAFF.

The chain uses TRBV28 and TRBJ1-2; no reliable D call. CDR1 MDHEN and CDR2 SYDVKM come from the germline V gene. The V end lost 7 bases, the J end lost 7 bases, and 10 bases lay between the germline ends. This CDR3 has 11 residues. The CDR3 region is CASTKNGGYTF. CDR3 sequence (DNA): TGTGCCAGCACCAAAAACGGTGGCTACACCTTC.

V is TRBV15 and J is TRBJ1-1, with 7 bases identical to TRBD1. The junction had 9 bases not matched to a gene; V was cut back by 5 bases and J by 3 bases. Germline V gene sequence: CDR1 LNHNV, CDR2 YYDKDF (reference sequence). This CDR3 has 15 residues. The CDR3 protein is CATSVQGRGDTEAFF. For the CDR3, the DNA is TGTGCCACCAGCGTACAGGGGAGAGGGGACACTGAAGCTTTCTTT.

V usage is TRBV30 and J usage is TRBJ1-5, with 7 bases identical to TRBD1. Germline values: CDR1 GTSNPN, CDR2 SVGIG (reference sequence). The CDR3 extends over 14 amino acids. The junction had 2 bases not matched to a gene; V was cut back by 2 bases and J by 1 base. The CDR3 nucleotides are TGTGCCTGGAGTTCAGGGGGAAGCAATCAGCCCCAGCATTTT. This gives the protein CAWSSGGSNQPQHF. The entire variable domain, with the rest obtained from reference TRBV30 and TRBJ1-5, is as follows: SQTIHQWPATLVQPVGSPLSLECTVEGTSNPNLYWYRQAAGRGLQLLFYSVGIGQISSEVPQNLSASRPQDRQFILSSKKLLLSDSGFYLCAWSSGGSNQPQHFGDGTRLSIL.